What follows are 13 T cell receptor beta chains derived from one specimen sequenced in a study of blood T cell repertoires in COVID-19. Method: immunoSEQ multiplex PCR; TCRdb's copy keeps in-frame clones and lacks some. The sample includes under 250,000 clones, roughly four fifths of them seen just once. Sequenced: PBMCs or T cells enriched from blood (not recorded which). These receptor sequences come from a woman aged 40 to 50 with acute COVID-19.

This chain uses TRBV5-1 with TRBJ2-5, with D tentatively TRBD2 (5 bases). Trimming took off 0 bases at V and 5 bases at J, with 17 bases between the two ends. CDR3 size: 16 residues. Germline CDR1 reads SGHRS; CDR2 reads YFSETQ. The CDR3 DNA follows: TGCGCCAGCAGCTTGGCGGTCTCCTCAGGCGGGGAGACCCAGTACTTC. Translated, it gives CASSLAVSSGGETQYF.

The J gene is TRBJ2-7, the V gene TRBV4-3, with a weak D call TRBD2 (6 bases). Germline V CDR1 and CDR2: LGHNA, YSLEER. This CDR3 has 15 amino acids. Trimming pared 0 bases from V and 4 bases from J, leaving 13 bases between. CDR3 protein: CASSQENMGGYEQYF. CDR3 coding DNA: TGCGCCAGCAGCCAAGAGAATATGGGGGGTTACGAGCAGTACTTC.

This chain links TRBV28 with TRBJ1-2; perhaps TRBD1 as D (5 bases). The CDR3 consists of 14 residues. Germline loops: CDR1 MDHEN, CDR2 SYDVKM. Trimming left V 4 bases short and J 3 bases short, with 12 bases between. CDR3 sequence: CASSSPSGHYGYTF. DNA for the CDR3: TGTGCCAGCAGTTCCCCCTCAGGGCACTATGGCTACACCTTC.

This rearrangement joins TRBV28 to TRBJ1-5, with a tentative D call TRBD1 (5 bases). The CDR3 sequence is 14 residues long. Germline V gene data show CDR1 as MDHEN and CDR2 as SYDVKM. The germline V and J ends were trimmed by 11 bases and 2 bases, with 16 bases remaining between them. The CDR3, as DNA: TGTGCCGGACGGGCGTCCAGGGGCAATCAGCCCCAGCATTTT. Translated, it gives CAGRASRGNQPQHF.

The chain links TRBV6-2 or TRBV6-3 to TRBJ2-7, with D maybe TRBD2 (5 bases). The V and J ends lost 6 bases and 0 bases respectively, with 15 bases between them. Germline assignment: CDR1 MNHEY and CDR2 SVGEGT. There are 15 residues in the CDR3. Written as DNA, the CDR3 is TGTGCCAGCAGCGCCGGGAAACCTAACTCCTACGAGCAGTACTTC. It codes for CASSAGKPNSYEQYF.

The chain uses TRBV7-3 and TRBJ1-2; tentative D call: TRBD1 (5 bases). In germline, CDR1 is SGHTA, CDR2 FQGTGA. The CDR3 is made up of 14 amino acids. V shed 0 bases and J shed 4 bases, with 9 bases lying between them. The CDR3 is CASSLTRTSYGYTF. The CDR3 nucleotides are TGTGCCAGCAGCTTAACCCGGACATCCTATGGCTACACCTTC.

The chain carries TRBV18 and TRBJ1-1, with D possibly being TRBD1 (5 bases). In germline, CDR1 is KGHSH, CDR2 LQKENI. This CDR3 spans 11 amino acids. The ends were cut back, 4 bases at V and 11 bases at J, with 11 bases in the middle. The CDR3 region has the DNA TGTGCCAGCTCACGGAGGGGTGACGCTTTCTTT. Its protein product is CASSRRGDAFF.

The chain carries TRBV11-2 and TRBJ1-4; TRBD1 is a possible D gene (5 bases). V lost 6 bases and J 5 bases, leaving 7 bases between the germline ends. Germline-derived CDR1 and CDR2 are SGHAT and FQNNGV. The CDR3 is 12 residues long. The CDR3 DNA follows: TGTGCCAGCAGGACAGAGAATGAAAAACTGTTTTTT. Its protein product is CASRTENEKLFF.

The chain employs TRBV2 and TRBJ1-2; TRBD1 matches 7 bases. In germline, CDR1 is SNHLY, CDR2 FYNNEI. V gave up 6 bases and J gave up 2 bases; unmatched junction bases: 0. The CDR3 covers 12 residues. The CDR3 nucleotides are TGTGCCAGCAGGGGACAGAACTATGGCTACACCTTC. It yields the protein CASRGQNYGYTF.

The chain combines TRBV6-5 with TRBJ2-7, with 9 nucleotides matching TRBD2. The CDR3 is 12 residues long. Unmatched junction bases numbered 5, after V lost 8 bases and J lost 6 bases. Per germline, CDR1 MNHEY and CDR2 SVGAGI. For the CDR3, the DNA is TGTGCCAGCGGGACTAGCTTTTCCGAGCAGTACTTC. It translates to CASGTSFSEQYF.

In its sample, this clone was seen once. This chain joins TRBV6-5 and TRBJ1-1, with 8 nucleotides matching TRBD1. Germline-derived CDR1 and CDR2 are MNHEY and SVGAGI. The junction had 2 bases not matched to a gene; V was cut back by 6 bases and J by 2 bases. This CDR3 contains 13 residues. CDR3 residues: CASSTGGNTEAFF. CDR3 in DNA: TGTGCCAGCAGCACAGGGGGTAACACTGAAGCTTTCTTT.

The chain has TRBV29-1 and TRBJ1-1; TRBD1 matches at 8 bases. The CDR3 has 13 residues. The trim removed 6 bases at V and 5 bases at J, leaving 8 bases unmatched. The germline CDR1 and CDR2 sequences are SQVTM and ANQGSEA. The CDR3 here is CSVARDRTTEAFF. As DNA, the CDR3 is TGCAGCGTCGCCCGGGACAGGACAACTGAAGCTTTCTTT.

This chain joins TRBV2 and TRBJ1-1, with 9 bases aligning to TRBD1. The germline CDR1 and CDR2 sequences are SNHLY and FYNNEI. CDR3 size: 14 residues. Unmatched junction bases numbered 3, after V lost 7 bases and J lost 0 bases. The CDR3 region is CASTWDRVNTEAFF. The CDR3 DNA is TGTGCCAGCACCTGGGACAGGGTGAACACTGAAGCTTTCTTT.